A selection of T cell receptor beta chains follows, all from one sample in a study of OX40 agonist ivuxolimab in advanced cancers. Assay: immunoSEQ multiplex PCR; the TCRdb copy retains only in-frame clones and omits some. The sample shows about 93,000 clones, under 95% of them seen only once. The source was CD4+ or CD8+ T cells sorted from blood, collected in a trial of the OX40 agonist ivuxolimab. The receptors were gathered from an adult with an advanced solid tumor such as melanoma, head and neck, liver or kidney cancer. The CDR3 runs from the conserved cysteine through the conserved F or W. D genes are given only for firm matches. Only some rows state a clone size, as once, few, many or a class for expanded clones.

-,TRBV5-4,-,TRBJ2-7,TGTGCCAGCAGCTCCCCTAGTAGGGGACGAGACTACGAGCAGTACTTC,CASSSPSRGRDYEQYF
-,TRBV6-5,-,TRBJ1-6,TGTGCCACCGGGACTGAGAGGTCCTATAATTCACCCCTCCACTTT,CATGTERSYNSPLHF
-,TRBV12-1,-,TRBJ2-7,TGTGCCAGCCTTGTGGCCCGGGTCTACGAGCAGTACTTC,CASLVARVYEQYF
TRBD2,TRBV2,-,TRBJ2-2,TGTGCCAGCCGGGGGGACACCGGGGAGCTGTTTTTT,CASRGDTGELFF
TRBD1,TRBV5-1,once,TRBJ1-6,TGCGCCAGCAGCTTGGCAGGACAGGCCGGGGATTCACCCCTCCACTTT,CASSLAGQAGDSPLHF
TRBD2,TRBV4-2,-,TRBJ2-5,TGTGCCAGCAGCCACGGGACTAGCGGGGAGGAGACCCAGTACTTC,CASSHGTSGEETQYF
-,TRBV9,-,TRBJ1-2,TGTGCCAGCAGCGTAGACGCTAACCAGGCCGGCTATGGCTACACCTTC,CASSVDANQAGYGYTF
TRBD2,TRBV10-3,-,TRBJ2-2,TGTGCCATCAGGAAGACTAGCGGAAACACCGGGGAGCTGTTTTTT,CAIRKTSGNTGELFF
TRBD2,TRBV11-3,-,TRBJ2-1,TGTGCCAGCAGCTTGCCTCGCGGGGGGCTTGAGCAGTTCTTC,CASSLPRGGLEQFF
TRBD1,TRBV6-5,-,TRBJ2-1,TGTGCCAGCAGTCGAGGACAGGGGTCAAATGAGCAGTTCTTC,CASSRGQGSNEQFF
-,TRBV27,-,TRBJ2-7,TGTGCCAGCAGTTTAGCGGGGATAAGCTCCTACGAGCAGTACTTC,CASSLAGISSYEQYF
-,TRBV19,-,TRBJ1-5,TGTGCCAGTACTTCTTCTCGGAGCCATTATCAGCCCCAGCATTTT,CASTSSRSHYQPQHF
TRBD1,TRBV11-3,-,TRBJ1-6,TGTGCCAGCAGCTCCCGGGACAGGCCATTTCCACCCCTCCACTTT,CASSSRDRPFPPLHF
-,TRBV5-1,-,TRBJ2-7,TGCGCCAGCAGCTGGAGGGGGAGGGCCGTGTGGGAGCAGTACTTC,CASSWRGRAVWEQYF
TRBD2,TRBV7-9,-,TRBJ2-1,TGTGCCAGCAGCTTTAGCGGGGGGGCGGATGAGCAGTTCTTC,CASSFSGGADEQFF
-,TRBV6-5,-,TRBJ1-3,TGTGCCAGCAGGTCTCCCGGAAACACCATATATTTT,CASRSPGNTIYF
-,TRBV27,-,TRBJ1-1,TGTGCCAGCAGAGGGGGAAACACTGAAGCTTTCTTT,CASRGGNTEAFF
-,TRBV25-1,-,TRBJ2-5,TGTGCCAGCAGTGTGGGAGGCCAAGAGACCCAGTACTTC,CASSVGGQETQYF
TRBD1,TRBV18,-,TRBJ2-3,TGTGCCAGCTCACAGGGGGCGCGATTTGATACGCAGTATTTT,CASSQGARFDTQYF
-,TRBV30,-,TRBJ1-5,TGTGCCTGGAGGTCAAAAGGGGGGAGCAATCAGCCCCAGCATTTT,CAWRSKGGSNQPQHF
-,TRBV5-1,few,TRBJ2-5,TGCGCCAGCAGCCCCGCCCGTCGGGAGACCCAGTACTTC,CASSPARRETQYF
TRBD1,TRBV9,-,TRBJ1-2,TGTGCCAGCAGCCGGACAGGGGGTAACTATGGCTACACCTTC,CASSRTGGNYGYTF
-,TRBV2,-,TRBJ1-1,TGTGCCAGCAGTGGGGGAGGGAACACTGAAGCTTTCTTT,CASSGGGNTEAFF
TRBD1,TRBV5-1,-,TRBJ2-1,TGCGCCAGCAGCAACACAGGGGCATTTTTTGATGAGCAGTTCTTC,CASSNTGAFFDEQFF
-,TRBV30,once,TRBJ1-4,TGTGCCTGGGACTCAAATGACTACTCAACTAATGAAAAACTGTTTTTT,CAWDSNDYSTNEKLFF
-,TRBV5-6,-,TRBJ1-2,TGTGCCAGCAGCCCAGGGAACTATGGCTACACCTTC,CASSPGNYGYTF
TRBD2,TRBV7-9,-,TRBJ2-1,TGTGCCAGCAGCTTTGGGACTAGTGAATACAATGAGCAGTTCTTC,CASSFGTSEYNEQFF
-,TRBV11-2,-,TRBJ2-2,TGTGCCAGCAGCGCGGCGGGCCAGAACACCGGGGAGCTGTTTTTT,CASSAAGQNTGELFF